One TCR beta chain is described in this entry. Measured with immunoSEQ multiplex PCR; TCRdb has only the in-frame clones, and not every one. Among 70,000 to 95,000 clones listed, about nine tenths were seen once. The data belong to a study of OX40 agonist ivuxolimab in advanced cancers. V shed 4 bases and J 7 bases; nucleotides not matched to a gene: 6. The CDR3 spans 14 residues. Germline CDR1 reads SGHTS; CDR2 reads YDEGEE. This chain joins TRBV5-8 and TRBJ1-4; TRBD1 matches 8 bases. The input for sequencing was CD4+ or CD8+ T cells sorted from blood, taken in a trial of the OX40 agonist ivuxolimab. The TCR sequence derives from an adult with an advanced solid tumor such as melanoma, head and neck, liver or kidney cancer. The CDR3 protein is CASSTGQGSEKLFF. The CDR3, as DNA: TGTGCCAGCAGCACCGGACAGGGCAGTGAAAAACTGTTTTTT.